The rows below give T cell receptor beta chains drawn from one sample of a study of CD8 T cells in Susac syndrome. TCRdb fed the immunoSEQ multiplex PCR reads into MiXCR, producing one record per CDR3 protein. The sample consists of around 190,000 distinct CDR3 sequences, about 94% of them appearing once. The sample comprised CD4+ T cells from PBMCs. Every receptor here comes from a human donor in good health. Both conserved end residues are part of each CDR3. Each record gives: J gene, D gene, clone size, V gene, CDR3 DNA, CDR3 protein. A D gene is named only where the DNA matches it firmly. Only part of the rows carry a size: once, few, many, or a class if the clone is expanded.

j_call: TRBJ2-2
d_call: NA
clone_size: once
v_call: TRBV9
cdr3_nt: TGTGCCAGCAGCGTAGCGGGGGGCGCGGGCCCCGGGGAGCTGTTTTTT
cdr3_aa: CASSVAGGAGPGELFF

j_call: TRBJ2-1
d_call: NA
clone_size: few
v_call: TRBV11-2
cdr3_nt: TGTGCCAGCAGCTTAGTTAGCGGTTCCTACAATGAGCAGTTCTTC
cdr3_aa: CASSLVSGSYNEQFF

j_call: TRBJ2-1
d_call: NA
clone_size: NA
v_call: TRBV25-1
cdr3_nt: TGTGCCAGCATGGAGGGTATCAATGAGCAGTTCTTC
cdr3_aa: CASMEGINEQFF

j_call: TRBJ1-5
d_call: NA
clone_size: NA
v_call: TRBV20-1
cdr3_nt: TGCAGTGCTAATCCGGGGAGAGGGGGCAATCAGCCCCAGCATTTT
cdr3_aa: CSANPGRGGNQPQHF

j_call: TRBJ2-1
d_call: TRBD2
clone_size: NA
v_call: TRBV6-2/TRBV6-3
cdr3_nt: TGTGCCAGCAGTGGCGGGAGGGCCATTGAGCAGTTCTTC
cdr3_aa: CASSGGRAIEQFF

j_call: TRBJ2-2
d_call: NA
clone_size: NA
v_call: TRBV15
cdr3_nt: TGTGCCTCCACCGGCCAGGTGAACACCGGGGAGCTGTTTTTT
cdr3_aa: CASTGQVNTGELFF

j_call: TRBJ1-2
d_call: NA
clone_size: NA
v_call: TRBV7-9
cdr3_nt: TGTGCCACCGAACAGGGAATTGTCGATGGCTACACCTTC
cdr3_aa: CATEQGIVDGYTF

j_call: TRBJ2-1
d_call: NA
clone_size: NA
v_call: TRBV20-1
cdr3_nt: TGCAGTGCTCCCGCGGGGATCAATGAGCAGTTCTTC
cdr3_aa: CSAPAGINEQFF

j_call: TRBJ2-7
d_call: TRBD2
clone_size: once
v_call: TRBV6-6
cdr3_nt: TGTGCCAGCAGTCTCGATAGACTAGCGGCCATAGGGGAGCAGTACTTC
cdr3_aa: CASSLDRLAAIGEQYF

j_call: TRBJ1-4
d_call: NA
clone_size: NA
v_call: TRBV20-1
cdr3_nt: TGCAGTGCTAGGGTCCCCGGCGGTAATGAAAAACTGTTTTTT
cdr3_aa: CSARVPGGNEKLFF